The 17 T cell receptor beta chains in this list originate from one sample, sequenced in a study of T cells in Graves' hyperthyroidism and ophthalmopathy. There were TCR beta CDR3 regions amplified from RNA transcripts. During a first-round RT-PCR of the TCR CDR3, the HTBI primer set was used. TCRdb itself ran the multiplex PCR reads through MiXCR, one entry per CDR3 protein. Of 360,000 or so distinct CDR3 sequences listed, over 12% are singletons. Sample: blood. The receptors were gathered from an older woman with Graves' ophthalmopathy.

The gene calls are TRBV2 and TRBJ2-2, with 15 bases matching TRBD2. CDR1 and CDR2 from the germline V gene are SNHLY and FYNNEI. The CDR3 is made up of 20 amino acids. V lost 6 bases to trimming and J lost 5 bases; unmatched junction nucleotides: 16. CDR3 nucleotide sequence: TGTGCCAGCAGCCAAGGGACTAGCGGGGGGACCTACCTGGGGACCGGGGAGCTGTTTTTT. Translated: CASSQGTSGGTYLGTGELFF.

This clonotype turned up a few times. The chain has TRBV7-6 and TRBJ2-1; TRBD2 agrees at 7 bases. Unmatched junction bases numbered 5, after V lost 0 bases and J lost 6 bases. The CDR3 spans 15 residues. Germline V CDR1 and CDR2: SGHVS, FNYEAQ. CDR3 amino acids: CASSLAGTTANEQFF. In DNA form, the CDR3 reads TGTGCCAGCAGCTTAGCCGGGACTACAGCCAATGAGCAGTTCTTC.

The rearrangement links TRBV9 to TRBJ2-5, with a tentative D call TRBD1 (6 bases). Germline V lookup: CDR1 SGDLS, CDR2 YYNGEE. CDR3 length equals 15 residues. Trimming removed 4 bases at V and 4 bases at J, with 17 bases between. CDR3 sequence reads: CASSRDPGVGETQYF. In nucleotides, the CDR3 is TGTGCCAGCAGCCGTGACCCAGGGGTGGGAGAGACCCAGTACTTC. The variable domain in full, completed from reference TRBV9 and TRBJ2-5, reads DSGVTQTPKHLITATGQRVTLRCSPRSGDLSVYWYQQSLDQGLQFLIQYYNGEERAKGNILERFSAQQFPDLHSELNLSSLELGDSALYFCASSRDPGVGETQYFGPGTRLLVL.

This clonotype was seen at least ten times. This chain links TRBV18 with TRBJ2-7; perhaps TRBD2 as D (5 bases). The V end lost 3 bases, the J end lost 7 bases, and 13 bases lay between the germline ends. Germline-derived CDR1 and CDR2 are KGHSH and LQKENI. CDR3 length equals 13 residues. The CDR3 DNA reads as TGTGCCAGCTCACCGTCGAGGGCCAGGGAGCAGTACTTC. Translating gives CASSPSRAREQYF.

This clonotype showed up many times. V usage is TRBV28 and J usage is TRBJ2-7; 7 bases map to TRBD2. CDR1 is MDHEN and CDR2 is SYDVKM in the germline V gene. This CDR3 contains 14 residues. V was pared by 7 bases and J by 0 bases, with 6 bases of the junction left unmatched. Written as DNA, the CDR3 is TGTGCCAGCAAAAACCCGGGGGGCTCCTACGAGCAGTACTTC. It encodes CASKNPGGSYEQYF.

This clonotype appeared many times. The rearrangement joins TRBV20-1 to TRBJ2-4; D not resolved. This CDR3 comprises 13 residues. Trimming pared 4 bases from V and 10 bases from J, leaving 17 bases between. Looked up from germline, CDR1 is DFQATT and CDR2 is SNEGSKA (reference sequence). The CDR3 nucleotides read TGCAGTGCTACCTCCCGGCAGGCAAGGATTCAGTACTTC. Its translation: CSATSRQARIQYF.

This clonotype appeared many times. The chain joins TRBV9 to TRBJ1-1; a weak D match, TRBD1 (5 bases). Germline CDR1 and CDR2: SGDLS and YYNGEE. V lost 0 bases, J lost 5 bases, and 14 bases lay in between. This CDR3 comprises 15 residues. The CDR3 region is CASSVDQGEATEAFF. The CDR3 DNA follows: TGTGCCAGCAGCGTAGATCAAGGGGAGGCGACTGAAGCTTTCTTT. Variable domain in full (rest from reference TRBV9 and TRBJ1-1): DSGVTQTPKHLITATGQRVTLRCSPRSGDLSVYWYQQSLDQGLQFLIQYYNGEERAKGNILERFSAQQFPDLHSELNLSSLELGDSALYFCASSVDQGEATEAFFGQGTRLTVV.

This clonotype appeared many times. CDR3 loop: CASSRTGGKDEQYF. In DNA, the CDR3 is TGTGCCAGCAGTCGGACAGGGGGCAAAGACGAGCAGTACTTC. This chain joins TRBV6-1 and TRBJ2-7; the match to TRBD1 covers 11 bases. Germline assignment: CDR1 MNHNS and CDR2 SASEGT. V lost 5 bases and J lost 5; bases outside the gene matches: 5. The CDR3 totals 14 residues.

This clonotype was seen more than once but under ten times. The gene calls are TRBV10-1 and TRBJ2-1, with 11 bases fitting TRBD2. The junction had 7 bases not matched to a gene; V was cut back by 8 bases and J by 1 base. Germline CDR1 is WNHNN and CDR2 is SYGVQD (reference sequence). The CDR3 runs 16 residues. CDR3 coding DNA: TGCGCCAGCTTAGCGGGAGGGGAAATATCCTACAATGAGCAGTTCTTC. It encodes CASLAGGEISYNEQFF.

This clonotype was found many times. This chain connects TRBV3-1 to TRBJ2-7; D call uncertain. The CDR3 is 13 residues long. The V end lost 3 bases, the J end lost 6 bases, and 12 bases lay between the germline ends. Looked up from germline, CDR1 is LGHDT and CDR2 is YNNKEL (reference sequence). The CDR3 protein is CASSHWGEREQYF. The CDR3 DNA follows: TGTGCCAGCAGCCACTGGGGTGAGCGCGAGCAGTACTTC.

This clonotype showed up many times. This sequence joins TRBV11-2 and TRBJ2-7, with TRBD1 as a possible D gene (5 bases). The CDR3 is made up of 17 amino acids. V was pared by 5 bases and J by 4 bases, with 24 bases between. Germline V lookup: CDR1 SGHAT, CDR2 FQNNGV. CDR3 nucleotides: TGTGCCAGCAGCATACCCATGTGGGGCGCTGAGTCTTACGAGCAGTACTTC. It translates to CASSIPMWGAESYEQYF. Full variable domain (outside the CDR3, taken from reference TRBV11-2 and TRBJ2-7): EAGVAQSPRYKIIEKRQSVAFWCNPISGHATLYWYQQILGQGPKLLIQFQNNGVVDDSQLPKDRFSAERLKGVDSTLKIQPAKLEDSAVYLCASSIPMWGAESYEQYFGPGTRLTVT.

This clonotype was seen at least ten times. V gene TRBV2 combines with J gene TRBJ1-3; D is unresolved. CDR1 is SNHLY, CDR2 FYNNEI, per germline. V was trimmed by 1 base and J by 4 bases, leaving 8 bases between them. The CDR3 contains 14 residues. CDR3 sequence reads: CASSEDGMGNTIYF. In nucleotides, the CDR3 is TGTGCCAGCAGTGAAGACGGAATGGGAAACACCATATATTTT.

Ten or more counts support this clonotype. The chain employs TRBV2 and TRBJ1-5; 10 positions agree with TRBD1. J lost 5 bases, V lost 2 bases, and 6 bases had no gene match. The CDR3 runs 16 residues. In germline, CDR1 is SNHLY, CDR2 FYNNEI. The CDR3 here is CASSEYRTGGDQPQHF. CDR3 DNA: TGTGCCAGCAGTGAATACAGGACAGGGGGGGATCAGCCCCAGCATTTT. Based on the CDR3 plus reference TRBV2 and TRBJ1-5, the full variable domain is EPEVTQTPSHQVTQMGQEVILRCVPISNHLYFYWYRQILGQKVEFLVSFYNNEISEKSEIFDDQFSVERPDGSNFTLKIRSTKLEDSAMYFCASSEYRTGGDQPQHFGDGTRLSIL.

V and J are TRBV5-1 and TRBJ2-3, with a possible D match to TRBD2 (6 bases). There are 14 residues in the CDR3. Deletions cut 0 bases from V and 6 bases from J, with 11 bases between. The germline gives CDR1 SGHRS, CDR2 YFSETQ. CDR3 region: CASSLVDAGDTQYF. The CDR3 DNA sequence: TGCGCCAGCAGCTTGGTGGATGCGGGGGATACGCAGTATTTT.

This clonotype was seen a handful of times. The chain is built from TRBV14 and TRBJ1-5; 7 bases match TRBD1. The trim removed 5 bases at V and 0 bases at J, leaving 16 bases unmatched. The CDR3 totals 19 residues. Per germline, CDR1 SGHDN and CDR2 FVKESK. The DNA of the CDR3 is TGTGCCAGCAGCTCGATGACAGGGATTACGAAAAATAGCAATCAGCCCCAGCATTTT. Its protein product is CASSSMTGITKNSNQPQHF.

This clonotype was counted many times. This chain connects TRBV20-1 to TRBJ2-7; 8 bases line up with TRBD2. The V gene end was trimmed by 4 bases and the J gene end by 3 bases; junction bases not matched to a gene: 11. Germline V gene sequence: CDR1 DFQATT, CDR2 SNEGSKA (reference sequence). The CDR3 consists of 15 residues. CDR3 in DNA: TGCAGTGCTATGGGGGTAGCGGGGACCAACTACGAGCAGTACTTC. Translated, it gives CSAMGVAGTNYEQYF.

The rearrangement joins TRBV6-6 to TRBJ2-3, with TRBD1 identical over 7 bases. The CDR3 totals 17 residues. V trimming: 0 bases; J trimming: 7 bases; junction bases outside the gene matches: 13. The germline gives CDR1 MNHNY, CDR2 SVGAGI (reference sequence). The CDR3, as DNA: TGTGCCAGCAGTTACTCTTCCCCGGGACAGCGGCAAAATACGCAGTATTTT. It codes for CASSYSSPGQRQNTQYF.